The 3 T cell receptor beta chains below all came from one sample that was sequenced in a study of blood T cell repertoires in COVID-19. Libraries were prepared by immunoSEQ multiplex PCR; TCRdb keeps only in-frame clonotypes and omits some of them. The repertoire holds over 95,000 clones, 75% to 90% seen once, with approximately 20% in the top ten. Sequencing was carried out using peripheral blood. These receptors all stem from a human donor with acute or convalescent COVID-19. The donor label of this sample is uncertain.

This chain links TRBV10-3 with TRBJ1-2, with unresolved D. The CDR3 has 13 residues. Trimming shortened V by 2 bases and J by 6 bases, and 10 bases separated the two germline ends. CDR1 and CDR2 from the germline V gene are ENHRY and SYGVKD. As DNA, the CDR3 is TGTGCCATCAGTGAGGAGGCGGCAGATGGCTACACCTTC. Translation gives CAISEEAADGYTF.

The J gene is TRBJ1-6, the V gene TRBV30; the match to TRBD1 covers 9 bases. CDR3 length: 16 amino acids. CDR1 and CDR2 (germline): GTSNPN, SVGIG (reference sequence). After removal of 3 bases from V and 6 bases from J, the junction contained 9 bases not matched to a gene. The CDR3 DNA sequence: TGTGCCTGGAGGAACATACAGGGGGCCGTTAATTCACCCCTCCACTTT. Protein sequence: CAWRNIQGAVNSPLHF.

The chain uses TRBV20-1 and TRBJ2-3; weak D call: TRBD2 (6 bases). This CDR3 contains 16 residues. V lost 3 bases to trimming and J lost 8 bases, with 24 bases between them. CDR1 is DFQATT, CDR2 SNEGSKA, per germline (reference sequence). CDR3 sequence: CSASYGGGTIQGTQYF. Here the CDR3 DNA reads TGCAGTGCTAGTTATGGGGGAGGAACCATCCAGGGTACGCAGTATTTT.